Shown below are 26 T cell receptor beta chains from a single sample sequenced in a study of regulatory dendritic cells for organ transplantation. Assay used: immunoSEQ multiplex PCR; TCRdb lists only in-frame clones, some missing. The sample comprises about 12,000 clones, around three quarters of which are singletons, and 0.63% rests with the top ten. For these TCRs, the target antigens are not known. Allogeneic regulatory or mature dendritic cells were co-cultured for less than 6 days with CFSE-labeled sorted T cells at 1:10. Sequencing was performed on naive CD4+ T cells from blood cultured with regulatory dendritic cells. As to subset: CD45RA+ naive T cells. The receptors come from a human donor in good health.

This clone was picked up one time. This CDR3 reads CASSYGGRMNTEAFF. The CDR3 nucleotides read TGTGCCAGCAGTTACGGTGGCAGAATGAACACTGAAGCTTTCTTT. The chain recombines TRBV6-5 with TRBJ1-1; D gene uncertain. Deletions cut 2 bases from V and 0 bases from J, with 10 bases between. The CDR3 has 15 residues. Germline CDR1 and CDR2: MNHEY and SVGAGI.

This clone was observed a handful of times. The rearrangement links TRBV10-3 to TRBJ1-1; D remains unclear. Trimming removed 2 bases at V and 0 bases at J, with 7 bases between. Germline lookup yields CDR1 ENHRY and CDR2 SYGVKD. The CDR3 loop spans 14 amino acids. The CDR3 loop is CAISEGRLNTEAFF. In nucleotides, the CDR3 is TGTGCCATCAGTGAGGGCAGATTGAACACTGAAGCTTTCTTT.

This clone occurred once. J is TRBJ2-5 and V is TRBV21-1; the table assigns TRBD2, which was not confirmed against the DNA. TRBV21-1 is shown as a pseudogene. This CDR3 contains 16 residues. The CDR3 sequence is CASSKAPAGMGETQYF. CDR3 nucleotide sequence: TGTGCCAGCAGCAAAGCCCCAGCGGGGATGGGGGAGACCCAGTACTTC.

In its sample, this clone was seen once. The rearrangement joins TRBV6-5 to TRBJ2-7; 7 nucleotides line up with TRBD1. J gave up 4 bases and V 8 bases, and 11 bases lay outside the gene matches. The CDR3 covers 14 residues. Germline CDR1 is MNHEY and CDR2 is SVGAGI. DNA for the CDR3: TGTGCCAGCCAAATGTCCGGGACAGCTTACGAGCAGTACTTC. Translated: CASQMSGTAYEQYF.

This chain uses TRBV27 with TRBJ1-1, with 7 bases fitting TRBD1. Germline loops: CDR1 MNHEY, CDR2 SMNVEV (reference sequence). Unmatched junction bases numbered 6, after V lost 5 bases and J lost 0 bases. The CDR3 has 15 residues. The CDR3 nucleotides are TGTGCCAGCAGTCCCGCCGGGACAGTGAACACTGAAGCTTTCTTT. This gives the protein CASSPAGTVNTEAFF.

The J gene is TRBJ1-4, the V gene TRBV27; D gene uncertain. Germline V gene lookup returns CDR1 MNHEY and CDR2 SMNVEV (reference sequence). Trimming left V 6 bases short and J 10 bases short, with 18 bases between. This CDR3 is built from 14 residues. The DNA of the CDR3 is TGTGCCAGCAGCAGGACGCCCCTAGAGGGAAAACTGTTTTTT. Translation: CASSRTPLEGKLFF.

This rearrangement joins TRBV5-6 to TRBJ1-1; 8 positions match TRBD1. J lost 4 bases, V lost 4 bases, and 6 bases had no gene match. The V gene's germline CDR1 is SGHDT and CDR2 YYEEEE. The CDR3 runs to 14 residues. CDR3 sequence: CASSGQGDGTEAFF. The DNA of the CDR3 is TGTGCCAGCAGCGGACAGGGAGACGGCACTGAAGCTTTCTTT.

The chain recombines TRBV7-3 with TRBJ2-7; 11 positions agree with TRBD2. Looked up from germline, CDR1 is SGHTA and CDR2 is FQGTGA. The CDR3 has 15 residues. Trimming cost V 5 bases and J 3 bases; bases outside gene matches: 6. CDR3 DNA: TGTGCCAGCAGCCCCGGACTAGCGGGCCTCTACGAGCAGTACTTC. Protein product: CASSPGLAGLYEQYF.

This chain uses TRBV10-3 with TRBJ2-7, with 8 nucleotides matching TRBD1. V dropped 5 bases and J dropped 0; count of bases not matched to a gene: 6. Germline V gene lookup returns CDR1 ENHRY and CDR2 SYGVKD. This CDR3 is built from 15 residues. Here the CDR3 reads CAISSGTGYSYEQYF. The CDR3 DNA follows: TGTGCCATCAGTTCCGGGACAGGATACTCCTACGAGCAGTACTTC.

CDR3 nucleotides: TGCGCCAGCAGCCAAGAAACTAGAACCCATGAGCAGTTCTTC. Its protein product is CASSQETRTHEQFF. The rearrangement uses TRBV4-3 and TRBJ2-1; D might be TRBD2 (5 bases). With 0 bases removed from V and 8 bases from J, the gap between germline ends came to 11 bases. Germline loops: CDR1 LGHNA, CDR2 YSLEER. The CDR3 runs to 14 residues.

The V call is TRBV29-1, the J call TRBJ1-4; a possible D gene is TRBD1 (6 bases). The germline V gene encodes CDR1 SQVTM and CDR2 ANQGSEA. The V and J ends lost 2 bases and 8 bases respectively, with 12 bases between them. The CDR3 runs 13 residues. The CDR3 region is CSVEKDRGEKLFF. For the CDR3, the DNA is TGCAGCGTTGAAAAGGACAGAGGCGAAAAACTGTTTTTT.

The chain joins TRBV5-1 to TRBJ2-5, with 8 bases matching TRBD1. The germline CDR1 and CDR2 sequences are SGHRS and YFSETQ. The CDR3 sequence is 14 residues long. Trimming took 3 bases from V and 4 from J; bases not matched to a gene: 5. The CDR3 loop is CASSSSTGAETQYF. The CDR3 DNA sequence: TGCGCCAGCAGCTCCTCGACAGGGGCAGAGACCCAGTACTTC.

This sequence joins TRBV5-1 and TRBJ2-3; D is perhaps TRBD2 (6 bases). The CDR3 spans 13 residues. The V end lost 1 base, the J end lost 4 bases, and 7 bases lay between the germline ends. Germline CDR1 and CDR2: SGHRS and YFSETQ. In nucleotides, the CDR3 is TGCGCCAGCAGCTTGCGACTAGCAGATACGCAGTATTTT. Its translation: CASSLRLADTQYF.

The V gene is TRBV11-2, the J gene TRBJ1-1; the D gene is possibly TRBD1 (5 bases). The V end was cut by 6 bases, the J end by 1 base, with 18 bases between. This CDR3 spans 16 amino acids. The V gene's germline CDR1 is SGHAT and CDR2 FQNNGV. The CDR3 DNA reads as TGTGCCAGCAGTTTGGGCTTAGGGGTCCGGAACACTGAAGCTTTCTTT. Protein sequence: CASSLGLGVRNTEAFF.

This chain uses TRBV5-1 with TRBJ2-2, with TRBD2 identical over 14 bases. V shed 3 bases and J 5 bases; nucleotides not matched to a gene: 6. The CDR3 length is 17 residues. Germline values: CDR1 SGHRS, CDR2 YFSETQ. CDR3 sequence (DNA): TGCGCCAGCAGCTCGGGACTAGCGGGGGCTGGGACCGGGGAGCTGTTTTTT. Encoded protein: CASSSGLAGAGTGELFF.

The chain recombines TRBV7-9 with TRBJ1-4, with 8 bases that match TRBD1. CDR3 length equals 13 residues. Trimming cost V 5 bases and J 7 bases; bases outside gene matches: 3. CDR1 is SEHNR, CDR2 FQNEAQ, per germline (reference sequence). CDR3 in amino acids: CASSLGQAEKLFF. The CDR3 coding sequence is TGTGCCAGCAGCCTGGGACAGGCTGAAAAACTGTTTTTT.

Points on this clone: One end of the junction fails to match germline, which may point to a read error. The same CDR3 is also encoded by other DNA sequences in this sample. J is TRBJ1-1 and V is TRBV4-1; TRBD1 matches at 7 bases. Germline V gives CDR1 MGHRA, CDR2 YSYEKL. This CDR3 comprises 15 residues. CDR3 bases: TGTGCCAGCAGCCAACTGGGGACAGAAAAGAAAGAAGCTTTCTTT. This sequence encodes CASSQLGTEKKEAFF.

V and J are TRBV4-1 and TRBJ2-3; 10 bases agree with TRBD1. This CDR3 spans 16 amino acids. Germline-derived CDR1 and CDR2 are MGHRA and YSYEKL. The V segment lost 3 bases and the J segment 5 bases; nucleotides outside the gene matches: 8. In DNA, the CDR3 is TGCGCCAGCAGCCAGCGACAGGGGGCATGGGAAGATACGCAGTATTTT. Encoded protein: CASSQRQGAWEDTQYF.

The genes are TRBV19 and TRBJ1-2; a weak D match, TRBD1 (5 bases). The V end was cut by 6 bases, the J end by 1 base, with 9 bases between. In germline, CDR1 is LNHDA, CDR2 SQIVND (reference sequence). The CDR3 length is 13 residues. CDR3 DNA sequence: TGTGCCAGTAGATCGGACAATAACTATGGCTACACCTTC. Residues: CASRSDNNYGYTF.

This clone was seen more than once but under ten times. CDR3 sequence reads: CASSVNPSSYEQYF. The CDR3 DNA reads as TGTGCCAGCAGCGTGAACCCTAGCTCCTACGAGCAGTACTTC. This rearrangement joins TRBV9 to TRBJ2-7; D is unclear. The CDR3 is made up of 14 amino acids. Looked up from germline, CDR1 is SGDLS and CDR2 is YYNGEE. V lost 2 bases, J lost 0 bases, and 9 bases lay in between.

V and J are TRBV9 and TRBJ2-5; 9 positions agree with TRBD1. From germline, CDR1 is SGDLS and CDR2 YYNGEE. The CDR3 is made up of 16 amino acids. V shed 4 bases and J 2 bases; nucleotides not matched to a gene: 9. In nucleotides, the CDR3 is TGTGCCAGCAGCCCCGCAAACGGACAGGGGCAAGAGACCCAGTACTTC. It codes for CASSPANGQGQETQYF. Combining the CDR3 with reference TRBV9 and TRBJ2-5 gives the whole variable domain DSGVTQTPKHLITATGQRVTLRCSPRSGDLSVYWYQQSLDQGLQFLIQYYNGEERAKGNILERFSAQQFPDLHSELNLSSLELGDSALYFCASSPANGQGQETQYFGPGTRLLVL.

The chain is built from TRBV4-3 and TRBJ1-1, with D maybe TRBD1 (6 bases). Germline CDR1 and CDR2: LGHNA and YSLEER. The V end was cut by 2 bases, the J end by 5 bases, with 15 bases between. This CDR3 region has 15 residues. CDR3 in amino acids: CASSQYEGGATEAFF. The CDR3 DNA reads TGCGCCAGCAGCCAATACGAGGGGGGGGCTACTGAAGCTTTCTTT.

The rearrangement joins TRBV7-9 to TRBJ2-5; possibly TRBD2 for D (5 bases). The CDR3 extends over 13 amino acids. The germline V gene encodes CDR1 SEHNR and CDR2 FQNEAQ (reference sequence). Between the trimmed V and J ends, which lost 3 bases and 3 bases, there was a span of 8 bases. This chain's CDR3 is CASSFSGKETQYF. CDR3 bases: TGTGCCAGCAGCTTTTCGGGGAAAGAGACCCAGTACTTC.

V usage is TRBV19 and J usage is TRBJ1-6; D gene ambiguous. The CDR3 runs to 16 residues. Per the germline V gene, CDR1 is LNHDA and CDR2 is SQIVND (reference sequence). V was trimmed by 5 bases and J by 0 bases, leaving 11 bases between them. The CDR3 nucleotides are TGTGCCAGTAGTTTCCACCGGGACTCCTATAATTCACCCCTCCACTTT. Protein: CASSFHRDSYNSPLHF.

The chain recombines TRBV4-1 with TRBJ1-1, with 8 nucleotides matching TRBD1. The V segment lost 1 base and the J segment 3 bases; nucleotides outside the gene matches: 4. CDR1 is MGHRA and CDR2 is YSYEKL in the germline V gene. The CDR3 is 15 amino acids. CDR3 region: CASSQADREDTEAFF. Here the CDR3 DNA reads TGCGCCAGCAGCCAAGCGGACAGGGAAGACACTGAAGCTTTCTTT.

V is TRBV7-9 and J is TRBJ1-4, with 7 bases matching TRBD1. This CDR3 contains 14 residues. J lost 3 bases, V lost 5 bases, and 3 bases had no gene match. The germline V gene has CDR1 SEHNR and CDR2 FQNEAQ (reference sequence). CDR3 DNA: TGTGCCAGCAGCCCCGGGACAGCTAATGAAAAACTGTTTTTT. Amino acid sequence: CASSPGTANEKLFF.